The clone carrying this TCR beta chain was picked up a small number of times. The assay was immunoSEQ multiplex PCR, and TCRdb's table has in-frame clones only and misses some. This sample has approximately 80,000 clones, with roughly 98% found just once. The sample originates from a study of technical replicates of blood from a few donors. J lost 5 bases, V lost 1 base, and 9 bases had no gene match. CDR3 length equals 18 residues. The germline V gene encodes CDR1 SGHAT and CDR2 FQNNGV. The chain employs TRBV11-2 and TRBJ2-2, with TRBD2 matching 11 bases. Sequencing was performed on T cells isolated from PBMCs. The sequence was obtained from a human donor in good health. Written as DNA, the CDR3 is TGTGCCAGCAGCTTAGCGGGAACTAGCGGGAGAGCGACCGGGGAGCTGTTTTTT. Protein: CASSLAGTSGRATGELFF. Full variable domain (remainder filled in from reference TRBV11-2 and TRBJ2-2): EAGVAQSPRYKIIEKRQSVAFWCNPISGHATLYWYQQILGQGPKLLIQFQNNGVVDDSQLPKDRFSAERLKGVDSTLKIQPAKLEDSAVYLCASSLAGTSGRATGELFFGEGSRLTVL.